This T cell receptor beta chain was sequenced in a study of blood T cell repertoires in COVID-19. Study-level information: PBMCs, B-cell-depleted T cells, or T cells were the source of the cDNA or gDNA that made up the material.

The CDR3 is 16 residues long. In germline, CDR1 is SGHRS, CDR2 YFSETQ. J gave up 4 bases and V 0 bases, and 6 bases lay outside the gene matches. Sequenced by immunoSEQ multiplex PCR; TCRdb stores in-frame clones only, minus some. The sample yields some 64,000 clones, about four fifths seen once. The chain couples TRBV5-1 to TRBJ1-4, with 7 bases fitting TRBD1. Sequencing input: peripheral blood. The TCR sequence derives from a woman aged 55-70 years with acute or convalescent COVID-19. CDR3 in DNA: TGCGCCAGCAGCTTGGTCGTAACAGGGGATAATGAAAAACTGTTTTTT. Translated, it gives CASSLVVTGDNEKLFF. Together with reference TRBV5-1 and TRBJ1-4, the CDR3 gives the full variable domain: KAGVTQTPRYLIKTRGQQVTLSCSPISGHRSVSWYQQTPGQGLQFLFEYFSETQRNKGNFPGRFSGRQFSNSRSEMNVSTLELGDSALYLCASSLVVTGDNEKLFFGSGTQLSVL.